In this sample, the clone carrying this T cell receptor beta chain is medium-sized. The antigen remains unidentified. Germline CDR1 SNHLY, CDR2 FYNNEI. The CDR3 is 14 residues long. The germline V and J ends were trimmed by 4 bases and 7 bases, with 14 bases remaining between them. This sample is drawn from a study of T cells in localized non-small cell lung cancer. Libraries were prepared by immunoSEQ multiplex PCR; TCRdb keeps only in-frame clonotypes and omits some of them. There are tens of thousands of clones in the sample; roughly 82% occur only once, and 17% lies in the top ten. Overall study findings and caveats: In adjacent lung appeared a median approximately 61 of the top 100 tumor clones.

This specimen was peripheral blood, taken before any cancer treatment. The chain joins TRBV2 to TRBJ1-5; D is undetermined. This sequence originates from a male donor at least 60 years old with stage III squamous cell lung carcinoma. Here the CDR3 DNA reads TGTGCCAGCAGTGTCTGGTTTGGGGTGCAGCCCCAGCATTTT. Translated: CASSVWFGVQPQHF.